Included here is one T cell receptor (beta chain) sequence, with context. The CDR3 is 11 residues long. Germline V gives CDR1 DFQATT, CDR2 SNEGSKA (reference sequence). The V and J ends lost 6 bases and 6 bases respectively, with 9 bases between them. These data are taken from a study of shared clonotypes between healthy human individuals. The input for sorted-subset replicate PCRs was around 210 ng DNA, tens of thousands of T cell genomes. Using immunoSEQ multiplex PCR, the repertoire was profiled, and TCRdb retains in-frame clones only, with some absent. Seen here are under 750,000 clones, roughly 72% observed once, and the top ten hold roughly 1.8%.

The TCR originated in a woman in her 30s in good health. The sample comprised memory CD4+ T cells sorted from blood. Subset defined: CD45RA-negative fraction. V is TRBV20-1 and J is TRBJ2-1; D is unclear. The DNA for the CDR3 is TGCAGTGCGAACCGCCGCAATGAGCAGTTCTTC. This translates into CSANRRNEQFF.